Listed here is a single T cell receptor beta chain. This entry belongs to a study of blood T cell repertoires in COVID-19. The overall study: COVID-19 samples, acute and convalescent, were from the United States, Italy and Spain. PBMCs, B-cell-depleted T cells, or T cells were the source of the cDNA or gDNA that made up the material.

Germline-derived CDR1 and CDR2 are KGHDR and SFDVKD. The CDR3 has 14 residues. J was trimmed by 9 bases and V by 9 bases; bases with no gene match: 11. As handled by the study authors: Estimation of nucleated cell counts was performed using reference gene primer amplification. Sequenced by immunoSEQ multiplex PCR; TCRdb stores in-frame clones only, minus some. V, J and clone size are those of that table, while D and trimming were read from the DNA. The table has around 300,000 clones, around 86% seen once. The sample taken for sequencing was peripheral blood. The V gene is TRBV24-1, the J gene TRBJ2-1, with 9 positions matching TRBD2. The clonotype originates from a woman in her 40s who had recovered from COVID-19. As DNA, the CDR3 is TGTGCCACCCGGCGGGGGGGAAGCGTGGGTGAGCAGTTCTTC. Translated, it gives CATRRGGSVGEQFF.